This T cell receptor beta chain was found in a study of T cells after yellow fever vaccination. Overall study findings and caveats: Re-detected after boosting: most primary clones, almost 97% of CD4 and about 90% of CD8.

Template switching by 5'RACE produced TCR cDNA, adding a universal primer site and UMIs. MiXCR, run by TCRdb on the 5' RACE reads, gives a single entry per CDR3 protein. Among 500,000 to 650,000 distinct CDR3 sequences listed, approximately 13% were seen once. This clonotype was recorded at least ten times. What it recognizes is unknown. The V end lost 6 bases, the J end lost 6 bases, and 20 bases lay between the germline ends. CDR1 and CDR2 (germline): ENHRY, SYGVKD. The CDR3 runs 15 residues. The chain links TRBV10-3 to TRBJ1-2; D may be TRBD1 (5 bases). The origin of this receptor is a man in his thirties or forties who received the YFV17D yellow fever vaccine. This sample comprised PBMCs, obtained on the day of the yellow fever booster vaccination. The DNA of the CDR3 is TGTGCCATCAGCCTGACGACGGGACGGCGAAATGGCTACACCTTC. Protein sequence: CAISLTTGRRNGYTF.